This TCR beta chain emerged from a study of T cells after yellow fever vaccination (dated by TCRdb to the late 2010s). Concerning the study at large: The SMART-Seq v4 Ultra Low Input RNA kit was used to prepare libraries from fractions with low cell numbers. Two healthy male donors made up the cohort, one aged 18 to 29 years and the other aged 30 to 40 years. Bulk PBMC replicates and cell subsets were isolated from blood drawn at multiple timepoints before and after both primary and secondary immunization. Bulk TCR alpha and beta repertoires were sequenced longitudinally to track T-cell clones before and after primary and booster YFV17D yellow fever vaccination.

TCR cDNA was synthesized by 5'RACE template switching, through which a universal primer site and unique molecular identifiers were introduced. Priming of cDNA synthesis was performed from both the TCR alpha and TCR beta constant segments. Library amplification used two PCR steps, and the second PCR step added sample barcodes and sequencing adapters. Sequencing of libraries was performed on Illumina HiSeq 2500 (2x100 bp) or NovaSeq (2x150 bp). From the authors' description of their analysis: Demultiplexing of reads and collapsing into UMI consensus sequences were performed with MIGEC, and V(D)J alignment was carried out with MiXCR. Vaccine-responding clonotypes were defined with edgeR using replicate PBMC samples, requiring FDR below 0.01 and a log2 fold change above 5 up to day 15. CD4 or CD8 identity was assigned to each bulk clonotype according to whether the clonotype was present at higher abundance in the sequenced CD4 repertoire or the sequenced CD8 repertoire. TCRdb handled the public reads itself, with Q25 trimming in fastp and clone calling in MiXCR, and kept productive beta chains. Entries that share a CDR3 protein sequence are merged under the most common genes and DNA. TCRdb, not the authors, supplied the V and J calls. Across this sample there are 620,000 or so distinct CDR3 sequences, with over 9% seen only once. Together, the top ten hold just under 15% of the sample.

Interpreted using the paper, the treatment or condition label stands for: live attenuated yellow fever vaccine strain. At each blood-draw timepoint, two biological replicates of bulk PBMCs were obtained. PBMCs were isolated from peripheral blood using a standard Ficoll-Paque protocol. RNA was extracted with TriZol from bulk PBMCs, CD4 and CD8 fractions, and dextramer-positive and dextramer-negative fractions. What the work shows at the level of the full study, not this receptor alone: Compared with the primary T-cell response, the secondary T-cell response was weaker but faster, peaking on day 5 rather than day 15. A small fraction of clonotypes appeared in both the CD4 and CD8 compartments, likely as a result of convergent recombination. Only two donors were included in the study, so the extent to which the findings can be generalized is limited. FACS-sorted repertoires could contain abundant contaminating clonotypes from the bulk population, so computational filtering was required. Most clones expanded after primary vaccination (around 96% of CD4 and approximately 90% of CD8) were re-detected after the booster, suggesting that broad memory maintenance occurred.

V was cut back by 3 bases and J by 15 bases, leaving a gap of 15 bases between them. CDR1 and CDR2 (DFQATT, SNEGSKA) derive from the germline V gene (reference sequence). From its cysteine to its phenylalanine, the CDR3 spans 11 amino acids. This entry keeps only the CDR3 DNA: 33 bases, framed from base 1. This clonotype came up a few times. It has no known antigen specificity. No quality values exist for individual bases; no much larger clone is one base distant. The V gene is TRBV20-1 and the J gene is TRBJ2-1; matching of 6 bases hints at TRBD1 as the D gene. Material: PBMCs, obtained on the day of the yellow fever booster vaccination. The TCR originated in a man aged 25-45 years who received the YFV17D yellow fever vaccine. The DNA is TGCAGTGCTAGGGACGACAGGTTGTGGTTCTTC. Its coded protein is CSARDDRLWFF.